This passage covers 25 T cell receptor beta chains from one sample sequenced in a study of blood T cell repertoires in COVID-19. TCRdb keeps only in-frame clones here, not all; method: immunoSEQ multiplex PCR. The profile covers approximately 200,000 clones, with roughly 80% appearing a single time and around 5% taken by the ten largest. The specimen sequenced was peripheral blood. The source of these receptors is a human donor in a cohort sampled during active COVID-19.

V gene TRBV6-2 or TRBV6-3 combines with J gene TRBJ2-4, with D maybe TRBD1 (6 bases). Looked up from germline, CDR1 is MNHEY and CDR2 is SVGEGT. The V gene lost 6 bases and the J gene lost 0 bases, with 15 bases spanning the gap. CDR3 size: 16 residues. CDR3 bases: TGTGCCAGCAGCTCCACAGGGACACTAGCCAAAAACATTCAGTACTTC. Translating it yields CASSSTGTLAKNIQYF.

The chain combines TRBV15 with TRBJ2-7; TRBD1 aligns across 9 bases. Germline V gene lookup returns CDR1 LNHNV and CDR2 YYDKDF (reference sequence). With V trimmed by 0 bases and J by 10 bases, 10 bases remained unmatched. This CDR3 has 15 residues. The CDR3 DNA reads as TGTGCCACCAGCAGAGATGGGACAGGGCAGCGGAGACAGTACTTC. Protein: CATSRDGTGQRRQYF. Filled out from reference TRBV15 and TRBJ2-7, the complete variable domain reads DAMVIQNPRYQVTQFGKPVTLSCSQTLNHNVMYWYQQKSSQAPKLLFHYYDKDFNNEADTPDNFQSRRPNTSFCFLDIRSPGLGDTAMYLCATSRDGTGQRRQYFGPGTRLTVT.

This clone was seen more than once but under ten times. The chain is built from TRBV6-1 and TRBJ1-1, with 7 nucleotides matching TRBD1. V shed 2 bases and J 10 bases; nucleotides not matched to a gene: 4. CDR3 length equals 12 residues. CDR1 and CDR2 (germline): MNHNS, SASEGT. The DNA of the CDR3 is TGTGCCAGCAGTGAAAGGGCAGGGGGAGCTTTCTTT. It yields the protein CASSERAGGAFF.

This clone was observed a handful of times. V and J are TRBV9 and TRBJ1-5, with D possibly matching TRBD1 (6 bases). The germline V gene encodes CDR1 SGDLS and CDR2 YYNGEE. The CDR3 consists of 14 residues. V lost 3 bases to trimming and J lost 7 bases, with 14 bases between them. The CDR3 coding sequence is TGTGCCAGCAGCGCGTCGGGGGGCGGACAGCCCCAGCATTTT. This gives the protein CASSASGGGQPQHF.

The chain employs TRBV19 and TRBJ1-5, with D possibly matching TRBD1 (5 bases). The ends were cut back, 5 bases at V and 0 bases at J, with 11 bases in the middle. CDR3 length: 15 residues. CDR1 and CDR2 from the germline V gene are LNHDA and SQIVND (reference sequence). Here the CDR3 DNA reads TGTGCCAGTAGTTATCCTGGGGCTAGCAATCAGCCCCAGCATTTT. This codes for CASSYPGASNQPQHF.

The chain has TRBV5-4 and TRBJ2-5; no clear D. Trimming cost V 4 bases and J 5 bases, with 12 bases left between them. The CDR3 length is 13 residues. Germline V lookup: CDR1 SGHNT, CDR2 YYREEE (reference sequence). The CDR3 sequence: CASSTIEEETQYF. The CDR3 bases are TGTGCCAGCAGCACCATAGAGGAGGAGACCCAGTACTTC.

The chain couples TRBV5-1 to TRBJ2-7, with 7 positions matching TRBD1. This CDR3 has 15 residues. V lost 0 bases, J lost 5 bases, and 8 bases stayed unmatched. Germline CDR1 reads SGHRS; CDR2 reads YFSETQ. The CDR3 sequence: CASSLVSGGTDEQYF. DNA of the CDR3: TGCGCCAGCAGCTTGGTGTCAGGGGGAACGGACGAGCAGTACTTC.

The rearrangement links TRBV5-4 to TRBJ2-3; weak D call: TRBD1 (6 bases). Germline V gene data show CDR1 as SGHNT and CDR2 as YYREEE (reference sequence). Trimming stripped 5 bases from V and 6 bases from J, with 22 bases between. CDR3 size: 16 residues. DNA for the CDR3: TGTGCCAGCAGTAACAGGGAGAGCTGGGCTGGGGATACGCAGTATTTT. It yields the protein CASSNRESWAGDTQYF.

J is TRBJ2-3 and V is TRBV9; possibly TRBD2 for D (5 bases). V was cut by 4 bases and J by 0 bases, with 15 bases left in between. The germline gives CDR1 SGDLS, CDR2 YYNGEE. The CDR3 covers 16 residues. This CDR3 is CASSPRTVQSTDTQYF. CDR3 sequence (DNA): TGTGCCAGCAGCCCGCGGACTGTTCAGAGCACAGATACGCAGTATTTT. Filled out from reference TRBV9 and TRBJ2-3, the complete variable domain reads DSGVTQTPKHLITATGQRVTLRCSPRSGDLSVYWYQQSLDQGLQFLIQYYNGEERAKGNILERFSAQQFPDLHSELNLSSLELGDSALYFCASSPRTVQSTDTQYFGPGTRLTVL.

The CDR3 sequence: CASSLQGADGYTF. In DNA, the CDR3 is TGTGCCAGCTCACTGCAGGGGGCTGATGGCTACACCTTC. The chain recombines TRBV18 with TRBJ1-2; TRBD1 matches 8 bases. This CDR3 is 13 amino acids long. Trimming took 4 bases from V and 6 from J; bases not matched to a gene: 4. CDR1 KGHSH and CDR2 LQKENI come from the germline V gene.

V gene TRBV7-2 combines with J gene TRBJ2-7; 9 bases fit TRBD2. This CDR3 region has 14 residues. CDR1 and CDR2 from the germline V gene are SGHTA and FQGNSA. The J segment lost 6 bases and the V segment lost 0 bases, leaving 3 bases of the junction unmatched. The CDR3 nucleotides are TGTGCCAGCAGCTTAGCAGTAGCGGGAGCCGAGCAGTACTTC. The encoded protein is CASSLAVAGAEQYF.

The chain uses TRBV6-5 and TRBJ2-5; possibly TRBD2 for D (5 bases). The CDR3 extends over 12 amino acids. CDR1 MNHEY and CDR2 SVGAGI come from the germline V gene. Trimming shortened V by 8 bases and J by 7 bases, and 14 bases separated the two germline ends. This CDR3 reads CASSSGVGTQYF. CDR3 nucleotide sequence: TGTGCCAGCTCCTCCGGGGTTGGGACCCAGTACTTC.

The V and J genes are TRBV5-1 and TRBJ1-6; TRBD1 is a possible D gene (5 bases). Germline values: CDR1 SGHRS, CDR2 YFSETQ. The CDR3 is made up of 15 amino acids. V was cut by 0 bases and J by 7 bases, with 11 bases left in between. The CDR3 region is CASSLAGRENSPLHF. As DNA, the CDR3 is TGCGCCAGCAGCTTGGCCGGCAGGGAAAATTCACCCCTCCACTTT.

This chain uses TRBV28 with TRBJ2-1; 7 bases fit TRBD2. The CDR3 extends over 16 amino acids. From germline, CDR1 is MDHEN and CDR2 SYDVKM. The junction had 8 bases not matched to a gene; V was cut back by 2 bases and J by 4 bases. The CDR3 sequence: CASSLQRGKTYNEQFF. Here the CDR3 DNA reads TGTGCCAGCAGTTTACAGCGGGGCAAAACGTACAATGAGCAGTTCTTC.

The chain is built from TRBV3-1 (or the pseudogene TRBV3-2) and TRBJ2-1, with 11 positions matching TRBD2. The CDR3 sequence is 15 residues long. The germline CDR1 and CDR2 sequences are LGHDT and YNNKEL (reference sequence). After removal of 1 base from V and 7 bases from J, the junction contained 3 bases not matched to a gene. The CDR3 bases are TGTGCCAGCAGCCAAGTACTAGCGGGAGATAATGAGCAGTTCTTC. This gives the protein CASSQVLAGDNEQFF.

The chain combines TRBV9 with TRBJ2-7, with a tentative D call TRBD2 (5 bases). Germline V CDR1 and CDR2: SGDLS, YYNGEE. Trimming left V 4 bases short and J 0 bases short, with 17 bases between. The length of the CDR3 is 16 residues. CDR3 protein: CASSSPHGEFSYEQYF. The CDR3, as DNA: TGTGCCAGCAGCTCCCCCCACGGGGAGTTCTCCTACGAGCAGTACTTC.

The V gene is TRBV5-8, the J gene TRBJ1-5; D call uncertain. Per the germline V gene, CDR1 is SGHTS and CDR2 is YDEGEE. V lost 0 bases to trimming and J lost 2 bases, with 9 bases between them. The CDR3 covers 15 residues. The CDR3 reads CASSLDGGGNQPQHF. In nucleotides, the CDR3 is TGTGCCAGCAGCTTGGACGGAGGAGGCAATCAGCCCCAGCATTTT.

The chain is built from TRBV7-8 and TRBJ1-1, with 8 nucleotides matching TRBD1. Trimming took 5 bases from V and 4 from J; bases not matched to a gene: 9. The germline CDR1 and CDR2 sequences are SGHVS and FQNEAQ. The CDR3 runs to 15 residues. CDR3 in DNA: TGTGCCAGCAGCGCGCAGGGGGCAGAGGTCACTGAAGCTTTCTTT. Translating it yields CASSAQGAEVTEAFF. The full variable domain, in which reference TRBV7-8 and TRBJ1-1 provide the parts outside the CDR3, is GAGVSQSPRYKVAKRGQDVALRCDPISGHVSLFWYQQALGQGPEFLTYFQNEAQLDKSGLPSDRFFAERPEGSVSTLKIQRTQQEDSAVYLCASSAQGAEVTEAFFGQGTRLTVV.

The CDR3 nucleotides read TGCGCCAGCAGCCAAGTAAGGGACAGCAACGAGCAGTACTTC. It yields the protein CASSQVRDSNEQYF. The chain combines TRBV4-3 with TRBJ2-7; 7 bases map to TRBD1. This CDR3 has 14 amino acids. The V and J ends lost 1 base and 5 bases, in that order; junction bases with no gene match: 5. Germline V lookup: CDR1 LGHNA, CDR2 YSLEER.

This chain links TRBV7-2 with TRBJ1-1, with unresolved D. Trimming left V 5 bases short and J 4 bases short, with 14 bases between. CDR3 size: 14 residues. Germline V gene data show CDR1 as SGHTA and CDR2 as FQGNSA. CDR3 sequence (DNA): TGTGCCAGCAGCAGAGGAGGGTTGGGCACTGAAGCTTTCTTT. Translation: CASSRGGLGTEAFF.

The chain uses TRBV6-2 or TRBV6-3 and TRBJ2-4; TRBD1 agrees at 9 bases. V was pared by 2 bases and J by 3 bases, with 8 bases of the junction left unmatched. CDR1 is MNHEY, CDR2 SVGEGT, per germline. The length of the CDR3 is 17 residues. CDR3 protein: CASSYGGTGFVKNIQYF. The CDR3 DNA follows: TGTGCCAGCAGTTACGGGGGGACAGGGTTCGTCAAAAACATTCAGTACTTC.

This clone occurred once. The gene calls are TRBV19 and TRBJ2-7; weak D call: TRBD2 (5 bases). Germline loops: CDR1 LNHDA, CDR2 SQIVND (reference sequence). This CDR3 comprises 16 residues. Deletions cut 3 bases from V and 7 bases from J, with 22 bases between. The CDR3 DNA sequence: TGTGCCAGTAGTATCCGGGTCGGGCTTCCATCGGGAGAGCAGTACTTC. Amino acid sequence: CASSIRVGLPSGEQYF.

This clone appeared a single time. The chain uses TRBV27 and TRBJ1-2, with D perhaps matching TRBD1 (5 bases). This CDR3 is 15 amino acids long. The ends were cut back, 3 bases at V and 3 bases at J, with 14 bases in the middle. Germline V CDR1 and CDR2: MNHEY, SMNVEV (reference sequence). This CDR3 reads CASSLLGGTDYGYTF. CDR3 sequence (DNA): TGTGCCAGCAGTTTGCTCGGCGGGACGGACTATGGCTACACCTTC.

The chain has TRBV27 and TRBJ2-7; 8 bases are a match to TRBD2. V shed 6 bases and J 4 bases; nucleotides not matched to a gene: 11. This CDR3 has 15 residues. CDR1 is MNHEY, CDR2 SMNVEV, per germline (reference sequence). The CDR3: CASSPLLLAEYEQYF. The DNA of the CDR3 is TGTGCCAGCAGCCCACTCCTACTAGCGGAGTACGAGCAGTACTTC.

This sequence joins TRBV4-3 and TRBJ2-7; no clear D. Trimming pared 0 bases from V and 1 base from J, leaving 7 bases between. CDR1 is LGHNA, CDR2 YSLEER, per germline. This CDR3 is 14 amino acids long. The CDR3 DNA reads TGCGCCAGCAGCCAAGATCACACATCCTACGAGCAGTACTTC. It yields the protein CASSQDHTSYEQYF.